This TCR beta chain is from a study of blood T cell repertoires in COVID-19. Overall study: The United States, Italy and Spain supplied acute and convalescent COVID-19 samples. In each case, the material was cDNA or gDNA derived from T cells, B-cell-depleted T cells, or PBMCs.

This clone was seen a few times. Trimming left V 4 bases short and J 3 bases short, with 17 bases between. The CDR3 loop spans 16 amino acids. The germline gives CDR1 SGHRS, CDR2 YFSETQ. The authors' processing: Quantification of nucleated cells was approximated via reference gene primer amplification. Repertoires were generated with immunoSEQ multiplex PCR, while TCRdb's copy carries only in-frame clones and drops some. V and J calls and clone size follow that table, whereas D and trimming were derived from the DNA. The data contain over 400,000 clones, roughly 90% of them seen just once; the ten biggest clones take up approximately 1.5%.

The origin of this receptor is a woman aged 25 to 39 with active or convalescent COVID-19. The sample consisted of peripheral blood. This chain joins TRBV5-1 and TRBJ2-1; D is perhaps TRBD2 (5 bases). In DNA, the CDR3 is TGCGCCAGCAGCCCCGACGCACCCGGGGACTACAATGAGCAGTTCTTC. This codes for CASSPDAPGDYNEQFF.